Each of the 4 T cell receptor beta chains below was sequenced from the same sample in a study of post-analysis software for immune sequencing data. Study findings and constraints: The five TRBV segments detected at higher frequency in patients than in controls included TRBV5-6, TRBV5-1 and TRBV20-1.

No antigen has been assigned to these receptors. Unique molecular identifiers were carried by the TCR beta cDNA libraries. MiXCR, applied by TCRdb to the PCR reads, yields one record per CDR3 protein. Among about 540,000 distinct CDR3 sequences listed, around a third were seen once. What was sequenced was blood. The receptor source for this set is a girl aged 2-17 years with multiple sclerosis.

A few counts support this clonotype. V usage is TRBV5-1 and J usage is TRBJ2-3; 8 positions match TRBD2. Germline V gene lookup returns CDR1 SGHRS and CDR2 YFSETQ. Trimming at V came to 2 bases and at J to 0 bases, leaving 11 bases not matched to a gene. The CDR3 is made up of 18 amino acids. This CDR3 reads CASSLGTSGFSSTDTQYF. In nucleotides, the CDR3 is TGCGCCAGCAGCTTAGGAACTAGCGGCTTCTCTAGCACAGATACGCAGTATTTT.

The chain links TRBV3-1 to TRBJ2-3, with 8 bases fitting TRBD2. The CDR3 is 15 residues long. Germline values: CDR1 LGHDT, CDR2 YNNKEL (reference sequence). J lost 5 bases, V lost 1 base, and 5 bases had no gene match. CDR3 in amino acids: CASSQVGGARDTQYF. Here the CDR3 DNA reads TGTGCCAGCAGCCAAGTCGGGGGGGCCAGAGATACGCAGTATTTT.

The chain employs TRBV11-2 and TRBJ2-5, with TRBD1 matching over 7 bases. Germline CDR1 reads SGHAT; CDR2 reads FQNNGV. After removal of 1 base from V and 0 bases from J, the junction contained 5 bases not matched to a gene. The CDR3 has 16 amino acids. CDR3 in amino acids: CASSLGETGNQETQYF. The CDR3 coding sequence is TGTGCCAGCAGCTTAGGGGAGACAGGGAACCAAGAGACCCAGTACTTC. Complete variable domain (other parts from reference TRBV11-2 and TRBJ2-5): EAGVAQSPRYKIIEKRQSVAFWCNPISGHATLYWYQQILGQGPKLLIQFQNNGVVDDSQLPKDRFSAERLKGVDSTLKIQPAKLEDSAVYLCASSLGETGNQETQYFGPGTRLLVL.

J is TRBJ1-1 and V is TRBV5-1, with D hard to call. The germline CDR1 and CDR2 sequences are SGHRS and YFSETQ. This CDR3 has 16 amino acids. V gave up 0 bases and J gave up 0 bases, with 12 bases separating them. As DNA, the CDR3 is TGCGCCAGCAGCTTGGGGTGGTCCACCATGAACACTGAAGCTTTCTTT. Encoded protein: CASSLGWSTMNTEAFF.